This TCR beta chain is from a study of CD8+CD57+ T cells in acquired aplastic anemia. In the study overall: Sorted cells (CD4+ and CD8+) yielded DNA amounts that averaged roughly 3 ug. Notes on the study in general: Patients and controls turned out to have roughly 29 CD8+ CDR3 sequences in common. The CD8+ Simpson's diversity of patients and controls was not significantly different.

An expansion of CD8+CD57+ cells by flow cytometry had been shown in patients chosen for sequencing. All participating patients were living with severe acquired aplastic anemia. Profiles of TCR beta VDJ and CDR3 were generated from a genomic DNA template. A single record per CDR3 protein comes from TCRdb applying MiXCR to the reads. This sample has about 58,000 distinct CDR3 sequences, with approximately 52% found just once. Between the trimmed V and J ends, which lost 4 bases and 4 bases, there was a span of 18 bases. The CDR3 runs to 16 residues. CDR1 is SEHNR, CDR2 FQNEAQ, per germline (reference sequence). This clonotype was observed at least ten times. Its specificity is not known.

The specimen was sorted CD4+, CD8+, or CD8+CD57+ T cells (not recorded which) from PBMCs. The chain links TRBV7-9 to TRBJ2-3; a possible D gene is TRBD2 (6 bases). The receptor's source is a human donor with aplastic anemia. CDR3 sequence reads: CASSSLGGVRSDTQYF. The CDR3 DNA reads as TGTGCCAGCAGCTCCCTAGGAGGGGTGAGGTCAGATACGCAGTATTTT. Supplemented by reference TRBV7-9 and TRBJ2-3, the full variable domain reads DTGVSQNPRHKITKRGQNVTFRCDPISEHNRLYWYRQTLGQGPEFLTYFQNEAQLEKSRLLSDRFSAERPKGSFSTLEIQRTEQGDSAMYLCASSSLGGVRSDTQYFGPGTRLTVL.